This is a list of T cell receptor beta chains from one sample in a study of shared clonotypes between healthy human individuals. Using immunoSEQ multiplex PCR, the repertoire was profiled, and TCRdb retains in-frame clones only, with some absent. The sample lists 650,000 to 750,000 clones, 72% occurring once. Material: memory CD4+ T cells sorted from blood. The receptors originated from a woman aged 25 to 39 in good health. The CDR3 runs from the conserved cysteine through the conserved F or W. D genes are given only for firm matches. Size values are once, few and many counts, or a class for expanded clones, and some rows have none.

D gene: -; clone size: -; J gene: TRBJ2-7; V gene: TRBV19; CDR3 DNA: TGTGCCAGTAGTATGGAGCCGCGTTCCTACGAGCAGTACTTC; CDR3 protein: CASSMEPRSYEQYF
D gene: -; clone size: -; J gene: TRBJ1-1; V gene: TRBV18; CDR3 DNA: TGTGCCAGCTCACCACCGTTGGGCGCGGTTTGGAACACTGAAGCTTTCTTT; CDR3 protein: CASSPPLGAVWNTEAFF
D gene: -; clone size: -; J gene: TRBJ2-2; V gene: TRBV27; CDR3 DNA: TGTGCCAGCAGTCCCCCAGGGGGACTAAACACCGGGGAGCTGTTTTTT; CDR3 protein: CASSPPGGLNTGELFF
D gene: -; clone size: few; J gene: TRBJ2-7; V gene: TRBV7-9; CDR3 DNA: TGTGCCAGCAGCTTAGCTCGGGCAACTAACGAGCAGTACTTC; CDR3 protein: CASSLARATNEQYF
D gene: -; clone size: -; J gene: TRBJ2-7; V gene: TRBV21-1; CDR3 DNA: TGTCAGGGGGAGTTCTACGAGCAGTACTTC; CDR3 protein: CQGEFYEQYF
D gene: -; clone size: -; J gene: TRBJ2-6; V gene: TRBV19; CDR3 DNA: TGTGCCAGTAGTAGGGCAGGTTCCTGGGCCAACGTCCTGACTTTC; CDR3 protein: CASSRAGSWANVLTF
D gene: TRBD2; clone size: -; J gene: TRBJ2-2; V gene: TRBV6-6; CDR3 DNA: TGTGCCAGCAGTTGGGGCGGGAGTACCCGAAAAGGGGAGCTGTTTTTT; CDR3 protein: CASSWGGSTRKGELFF
D gene: -; clone size: -; J gene: TRBJ1-2; V gene: TRBV19; CDR3 DNA: TGTGCCAGTAGTATAACCTCTCGGGGCTACACCTTC; CDR3 protein: CASSITSRGYTF
D gene: -; clone size: -; J gene: TRBJ2-2; V gene: TRBV25-1; CDR3 DNA: TGTGCCAGCAGTGAAACTTTGCAGGGCGGGGAGCTGTTTTTT; CDR3 protein: CASSETLQGGELFF
D gene: -; clone size: -; J gene: TRBJ2-2; V gene: TRBV14; CDR3 DNA: TGTGCCAGCAGTCAATTCGGCGGGAACACCGGGGAGCTGTTTTTT; CDR3 protein: CASSQFGGNTGELFF
D gene: -; clone size: -; J gene: TRBJ2-3; V gene: TRBV5-1; CDR3 DNA: TGCGCCAGCAGCTCAGGCGGGGCCGCTAGCACAGATACGCAGTATTTT; CDR3 protein: CASSSGGAASTDTQYF
D gene: TRBD2; clone size: -; J gene: TRBJ2-1; V gene: TRBV6-6; CDR3 DNA: TGTGCCAGCAGTGCTCGACTAGCGGGAACGTTCTTC; CDR3 protein: CASSARLAGTFF
D gene: -; clone size: few; J gene: TRBJ2-7; V gene: TRBV7-2; CDR3 DNA: TGTGCCAGCAGCTTAGATTGGGGAAACTACGAGCAGTACTTC; CDR3 protein: CASSLDWGNYEQYF
D gene: -; clone size: -; J gene: TRBJ1-4; V gene: TRBV30; CDR3 DNA: TGTGCCTGGAGTGGCGGACTAGGGAATGAAAAACTGTTTTTT; CDR3 protein: CAWSGGLGNEKLFF
D gene: -; clone size: -; J gene: TRBJ2-7; V gene: TRBV7-7; CDR3 DNA: TGTGCCAGCACCGCCCCGCGGGTTATCTACGAGCAGTACTTC; CDR3 protein: CASTAPRVIYEQYF
D gene: -; clone size: few; J gene: TRBJ2-7; V gene: TRBV18; CDR3 DNA: TGTGCCAGCTCACCAGAAGATTTCGCCTACGAGCAGTACTTC; CDR3 protein: CASSPEDFAYEQYF
D gene: -; clone size: -; J gene: TRBJ2-2; V gene: TRBV11-2; CDR3 DNA: TGTGCCAGCAGCTTAGTTGCTACCCCCACCGGGGAGCTGTTTTTT; CDR3 protein: CASSLVATPTGELFF
D gene: TRBD1; clone size: -; J gene: TRBJ1-5; V gene: TRBV6-5; CDR3 DNA: TGTGCCAGCAGCATACAGGGGTTGAGCAATCAGCCCCAGCATTTT; CDR3 protein: CASSIQGLSNQPQHF
D gene: -; clone size: -; J gene: TRBJ1-2; V gene: TRBV18; CDR3 DNA: TGTGCCAGCTCACCACCAGGGTACTATGGCTACACCTTC; CDR3 protein: CASSPPGYYGYTF
D gene: -; clone size: -; J gene: TRBJ1-1; V gene: TRBV10-1; CDR3 DNA: TGCGCCAGCAGTGAGATGGGGGATAACACTGAAGCTTTCTTT; CDR3 protein: CASSEMGDNTEAFF
D gene: -; clone size: -; J gene: TRBJ1-2; V gene: TRBV7-2; CDR3 DNA: TGTGCCAGCAGCCCGGACGGGTATGGCTACACCTTC; CDR3 protein: CASSPDGYGYTF
D gene: -; clone size: -; J gene: TRBJ2-5; V gene: TRBV30; CDR3 DNA: TGTGCCAGTAGTGTAACAGGGACCCAAGAGACCCAGTACTTC; CDR3 protein: CASSVTGTQETQYF
D gene: TRBD2; clone size: -; J gene: TRBJ2-1; V gene: TRBV7-9; CDR3 DNA: TGTGCCAGCCGCGGGACTAGTGGGCATGAGCAGTTCTTC; CDR3 protein: CASRGTSGHEQFF
D gene: TRBD2; clone size: -; J gene: TRBJ2-7; V gene: TRBV6-6; CDR3 DNA: TGTGCCAGCAGGGGAAGACTAGCGGGAGTGGACGAGCAGTACTTC; CDR3 protein: CASRGRLAGVDEQYF
D gene: -; clone size: -; J gene: TRBJ2-3; V gene: TRBV27; CDR3 DNA: TGTGCCAGCAGGTCCGGGGGCTATGGGCAGTATTTT; CDR3 protein: CASRSGGYGQYF
D gene: -; clone size: -; J gene: TRBJ2-5; V gene: TRBV10-3; CDR3 DNA: TGTGCCATCAGCGCGAATCTAGGGGTGGCAGAGACCCAGTACTTC; CDR3 protein: CAISANLGVAETQYF
D gene: -; clone size: few; J gene: TRBJ2-7; V gene: TRBV11-3; CDR3 DNA: TGTGCCAGCAGCTTACACCCGTTGGGCGAGCAGTACTTC; CDR3 protein: CASSLHPLGEQYF
D gene: -; clone size: -; J gene: TRBJ1-1; V gene: TRBV7-9; CDR3 DNA: TGTGCCAGCAGCCTCAGGGGTGACACTGAAGCTTTCTTT; CDR3 protein: CASSLRGDTEAFF
D gene: TRBD2; clone size: -; J gene: TRBJ2-5; V gene: TRBV7-9; CDR3 DNA: TGTGCCAGCAGCTCAGCGGGAGGGCCGGGGGAGACCCAGTACTTC; CDR3 protein: CASSSAGGPGETQYF
D gene: -; clone size: many; J gene: TRBJ2-2; V gene: TRBV6-5; CDR3 DNA: TGTGCCAGCAAGGTACGGAGAAACACCGGGGAGCTGTTTTTT; CDR3 protein: CASKVRRNTGELFF
D gene: TRBD1; clone size: -; J gene: TRBJ1-2; V gene: TRBV19; CDR3 DNA: TGTGCCAGTAGTTGGGACAGCCGATATGGCTACACCTTC; CDR3 protein: CASSWDSRYGYTF
D gene: -; clone size: many; J gene: TRBJ2-1; V gene: TRBV5-1; CDR3 DNA: TGCGCCAGCAGCTTGGATAGTAGCTCCTACAATGAGCAGTTCTTC; CDR3 protein: CASSLDSSSYNEQFF